One and the same sample provided the 23 T cell receptor beta chains below, sequenced in a study of blood T cell repertoires in COVID-19. Profiled with immunoSEQ multiplex PCR; TCRdb holds only in-frame clones, not every one. The sample has roughly 230,000 clones; 80% to 90% are singletons. The sequencing input was peripheral blood. The source is a woman aged 40 to 50 who had recovered from COVID-19.

The V call is TRBV24-1, the J call TRBJ1-1; the D gene is possibly TRBD1 (5 bases). The germline V gene encodes CDR1 KGHDR and CDR2 SFDVKD. V lost 3 bases and J 1 base, leaving 11 bases between the germline ends. The CDR3 is 15 amino acids. This CDR3 is CATSDGSQGNTEAFF. For the CDR3, the DNA is TGTGCCACCAGTGATGGCAGTCAGGGGAACACTGAAGCTTTCTTT.

This chain joins TRBV19 and TRBJ2-1; a possible D gene is TRBD2 (5 bases). CDR1 LNHDA and CDR2 SQIVND come from the germline V gene (reference sequence). The CDR3 is 14 amino acids. Deletions cut 0 bases from V and 2 bases from J, with 5 bases between. The CDR3 DNA reads TGTGCCAGTAGTATAGACGGGGCCTACAATGAGCAGTTCTTC. Residues: CASSIDGAYNEQFF. The whole variable domain, filled in from reference TRBV19 and TRBJ2-1, reads DGGITQSPKYLFRKEGQNVTLSCEQNLNHDAMYWYRQDPGQGLRLIYYSQIVNDFQKGDIAEGYSVSREKKESFPLTVTSAQKNPTAFYLCASSIDGAYNEQFFGPGTRLTVL.

The chain combines TRBV29-1 with TRBJ1-1; the D gene is possibly TRBD1 (6 bases). The CDR3 is 14 residues long. CDR1 and CDR2 (germline): SQVTM, ANQGSEA. V was clipped by 4 bases and J by 1 base, with 13 bases between them. This chain's CDR3 is CSVGGGVANTEAFF. CDR3 DNA: TGCAGCGTTGGAGGGGGGGTCGCGAACACTGAAGCTTTCTTT.

The rearrangement uses TRBV6-2 or TRBV6-3 and TRBJ2-3, with unresolved D. With 7 bases removed from V and 2 bases from J, the gap between germline ends came to 10 bases. CDR3 length equals 13 residues. Germline lookup yields CDR1 MNHEY and CDR2 SVGEGT. Here the CDR3 DNA reads TGTGCCAGCACCCCGAGCGCCACAGATACGCAGTATTTT. Translation gives CASTPSATDTQYF.

V usage is TRBV30 and J usage is TRBJ2-4; no clear D gene. The V gene lost 2 bases and the J gene lost 5 bases, with 7 bases spanning the gap. The CDR3 covers 12 residues. Germline assignment: CDR1 GTSNPN and CDR2 SVGIG (reference sequence). The CDR3 protein is CAWSPPENIQYF. CDR3 bases: TGTGCCTGGAGTCCCCCGGAAAACATTCAGTACTTC.

The chain links TRBV11-2 to TRBJ2-7, with D perhaps TRBD1 (5 bases). Trimming removed 1 base from V and 5 bases from J, with 9 bases in between. CDR3 length: 13 amino acids. Germline CDR1 is SGHAT and CDR2 is FQNNGV. The CDR3 loop reads CASSLGQPHEQYV. CDR3 sequence (DNA): TGTGCCAGCAGCTTAGGACAGCCCCACGAGCAGTACGTC.

This chain links TRBV9 with TRBJ1-1; tentative D call: TRBD1 (6 bases). V was shortened by 3 bases and J by 1 base, with 16 bases between the two germline ends. The CDR3 is 16 residues long. Per germline, CDR1 SGDLS and CDR2 YYNGEE. CDR3 loop: CASSAPKTGPNTEAFF. DNA for the CDR3: TGTGCCAGCAGCGCACCAAAGACAGGACCGAACACTGAAGCTTTCTTT.

This rearrangement joins TRBV28 to TRBJ2-7; D may be TRBD1 (5 bases). Germline loops: CDR1 MDHEN, CDR2 SYDVKM. The V gene lost 5 bases and the J gene lost 2 bases, with 13 bases spanning the gap. This CDR3 region has 14 residues. CDR3 sequence: CASSGDPQAYEQYF. The CDR3 DNA reads TGTGCCAGCAGTGGTGACCCACAGGCCTACGAGCAGTACTTC.

CDR3 in DNA: TGTGCCACCAGCGTTCGGGACTCCGAAAACATTCAGTACTTC. It encodes CATSVRDSENIQYF. The rearrangement uses TRBV15 and TRBJ2-4; tentatively, D is TRBD2 (6 bases). In germline, CDR1 is LNHNV, CDR2 YYDKDF (reference sequence). The CDR3 is 14 amino acids. V lost 5 bases and J 5 bases, leaving 13 bases between the germline ends.

The chain links TRBV6-5 to TRBJ2-1; 9 positions agree with TRBD2. Germline values: CDR1 MNHEY, CDR2 SVGAGI. V trimming: 6 bases; J trimming: 7 bases; junction bases outside the gene matches: 7. This CDR3 region has 14 residues. CDR3 region: CASRTSGGYNEQFF. CDR3 bases: TGTGCCAGCAGAACCAGCGGGGGGTATAATGAGCAGTTCTTC.

The chain employs TRBV5-5 and TRBJ2-1; no reliable D call. V lost 4 bases, J lost 4 bases, and 9 bases lay in between. Germline assignment: CDR1 SGHKS and CDR2 YYEKEE (reference sequence). The length of the CDR3 is 13 residues. The CDR3 protein is CASSLIGYNEQFF. The CDR3, as DNA: TGTGCCAGCAGCCTCATCGGGTACAATGAGCAGTTCTTC.

V and J are TRBV19 and TRBJ2-3, with D possibly TRBD2 on 6 matching bases. Trimming cost V 3 bases and J 5 bases, with 15 bases left between them. CDR1 is LNHDA and CDR2 is SQIVND in the germline V gene (reference sequence). The CDR3 spans 15 residues. CDR3 sequence (DNA): TGTGCCAGTAGTATGGTGAGCTTGGGGGGAGATACGCAGTATTTT. Protein product: CASSMVSLGGDTQYF.

The gene calls are TRBV30 and TRBJ2-7; a weak D match, TRBD1 (5 bases). The CDR3 has 16 amino acids. CDR1 is GTSNPN, CDR2 SVGIG, per germline (reference sequence). Between the trimmed V and J ends, which lost 3 bases and 3 bases, there was a span of 21 bases. In DNA form, the CDR3 reads TGTGCCTGGAGCAGGGTGGGCGGCTCCTCACTCTACGAGCAGTACTTC. Residues: CAWSRVGGSSLYEQYF.

The V call is TRBV19, the J call TRBJ1-5, with D maybe TRBD1 (6 bases). Between the trimmed V and J ends, which lost 7 bases and 6 bases, there was a span of 19 bases. Germline V lookup: CDR1 LNHDA, CDR2 SQIVND (reference sequence). The CDR3 runs to 15 residues. The CDR3 spells CASTRSRTGLQPQHF. In DNA, the CDR3 is TGTGCCAGTACCAGGTCAAGAACAGGGCTTCAGCCCCAGCATTTT.

This clone has just a few counts. J is TRBJ1-5 and V is TRBV4-1, with D hard to call. The CDR3 sequence is 17 residues long. Germline loops: CDR1 MGHRA, CDR2 YSYEKL. V dropped 0 bases and J dropped 0 bases, with 12 bases sitting between them. The CDR3 coding sequence is TGCGCCAGCAGCCAAGATAAAGTCGGTCTTAGCAATCAGCCCCAGCATTTT. The encoded protein is CASSQDKVGLSNQPQHF.

This chain joins TRBV14 and TRBJ1-6; D might be TRBD1 (6 bases). The V and J ends lost 1 base and 10 bases respectively, with 11 bases between them. Germline V CDR1 and CDR2: SGHDN, FVKESK. The CDR3 totals 14 residues. CDR3 sequence reads: CASSQVTGKSPLHF. CDR3 DNA: TGTGCCAGCAGCCAAGTTACAGGGAAGTCACCCCTCCACTTT.

This chain connects TRBV28 to TRBJ1-5, with 9 positions matching TRBD1. Germline CDR1 and CDR2: MDHEN and SYDVKM. CDR3 size: 15 residues. Trimming at V came to 5 bases and at J to 4 bases, leaving 6 bases not matched to a gene. CDR3 bases: TGTGCCAGCAGTCGGGACAGGGCGGAGAATCAGCCCCAGCATTTT. Translation gives CASSRDRAENQPQHF.

This chain connects TRBV7-2 to TRBJ1-5; no reliable D call. Germline CDR1 is SGHTA and CDR2 is FQGNSA. This CDR3 region has 14 residues. The V end lost 5 bases, the J end lost 9 bases, and 17 bases lay between the germline ends. CDR3 in amino acids: CASSGVSGAGPQHF. DNA for the CDR3: TGTGCCAGCAGCGGGGTTAGCGGCGCGGGGCCCCAGCATTTT. The full variable domain, rest sourced from reference TRBV7-2 and TRBJ1-5, is GAGVSQSPSNKVTEKGKDVELRCDPISGHTALYWYRQSLGQGLEFLIYFQGNSAPDKSGLPSDRFSAERTGGSVSTLTIQRTQQEDSAVYLCASSGVSGAGPQHFGDGTRLSIL.

The J gene is TRBJ1-2, the V gene TRBV12-3 or TRBV12-4; no definite D call. The CDR3 is 13 residues long. V was shortened by 5 bases and J by 4 bases, with 11 bases between the two germline ends. CDR3 region: CASSALRAYGYTF. The CDR3 region has the DNA TGTGCCAGCAGTGCGCTTAGAGCCTATGGCTACACCTTC.

This sequence joins TRBV18 and TRBJ1-1; D ambiguous. Trimming shortened V by 0 bases and J by 1 base, and 9 bases separated the two germline ends. The germline V gene has CDR1 KGHSH and CDR2 LQKENI. The CDR3 is made up of 15 amino acids. The CDR3 coding sequence is TGTGCCAGCTCACCACCGTCAGGTGGGAACACTGAAGCTTTCTTT. Protein sequence: CASSPPSGGNTEAFF.

This clone was observed a single time. This sequence joins TRBV5-1 and TRBJ2-3; D remains unclear. Germline V CDR1 and CDR2: SGHRS, YFSETQ. This CDR3 region has 13 residues. Trimming left V 7 bases short and J 0 bases short, with 9 bases between. The CDR3 DNA follows: TGCGCCAGCTCCCAGACTAGCACAGATACGCAGTATTTT. Its translation is CASSQTSTDTQYF.

This clone was counted once. The rearrangement links TRBV24-1 to TRBJ2-7; D perhaps matches TRBD1 (5 bases). From germline, CDR1 is KGHDR and CDR2 SFDVKD. The CDR3 spans 12 residues. V lost 7 bases and J lost 2, with 8 bases in between. The CDR3 DNA sequence: TGTGCCACCAGAGACAGTCCCTACGAGCAGTACGTC. Amino acids: CATRDSPYEQYV.

The chain recombines TRBV30 with TRBJ2-1, with 11 bases lining up with TRBD2. J gave up 9 bases and V 5 bases, and 6 bases lay outside the gene matches. The germline V gene has CDR1 GTSNPN and CDR2 SVGIG (reference sequence). The CDR3 totals 13 residues. The CDR3 DNA follows: TGTGCCTGGGGAAGACTAGCGGGGTCTGAGCAGTTCTTC. It encodes CAWGRLAGSEQFF.